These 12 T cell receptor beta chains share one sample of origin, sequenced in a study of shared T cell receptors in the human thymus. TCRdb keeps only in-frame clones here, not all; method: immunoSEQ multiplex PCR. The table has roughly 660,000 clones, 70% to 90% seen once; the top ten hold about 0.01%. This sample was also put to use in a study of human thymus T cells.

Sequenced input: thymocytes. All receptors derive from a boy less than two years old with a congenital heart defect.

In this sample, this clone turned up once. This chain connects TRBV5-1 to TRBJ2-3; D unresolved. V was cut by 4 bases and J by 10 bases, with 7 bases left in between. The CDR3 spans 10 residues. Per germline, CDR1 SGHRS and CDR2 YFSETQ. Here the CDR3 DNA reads TGCGCCAGCAGCGGGCCCCCGCAGTATTTT. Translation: CASSGPPQYF.

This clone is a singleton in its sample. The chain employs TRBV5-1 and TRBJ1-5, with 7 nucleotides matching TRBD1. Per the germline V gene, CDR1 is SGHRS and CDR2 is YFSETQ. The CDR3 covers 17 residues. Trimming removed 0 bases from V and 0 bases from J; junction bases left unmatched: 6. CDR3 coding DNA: TGCGCCAGCAGCTTGGACCCCAGGGGGACTAGCAATCAGCCCCAGCATTTT. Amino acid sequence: CASSLDPRGTSNQPQHF.

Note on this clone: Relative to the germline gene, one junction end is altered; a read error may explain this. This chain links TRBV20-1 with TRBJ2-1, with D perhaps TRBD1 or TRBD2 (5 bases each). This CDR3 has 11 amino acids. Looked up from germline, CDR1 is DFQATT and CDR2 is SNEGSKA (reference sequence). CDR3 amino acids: CSARGANEQFF. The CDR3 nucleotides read TGCAGTGCGAGAGGGGCCAATGAGCAGTTCTTC.

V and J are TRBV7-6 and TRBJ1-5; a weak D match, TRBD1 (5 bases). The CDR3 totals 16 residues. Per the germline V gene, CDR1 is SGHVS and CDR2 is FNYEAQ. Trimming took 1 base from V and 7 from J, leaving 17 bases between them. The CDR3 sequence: CASSLEAGGGNQPQHF. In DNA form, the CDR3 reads TGTGCCAGCAGCTTAGAGGCCGGGGGAGGGAACCAGCCCCAGCATTTT.

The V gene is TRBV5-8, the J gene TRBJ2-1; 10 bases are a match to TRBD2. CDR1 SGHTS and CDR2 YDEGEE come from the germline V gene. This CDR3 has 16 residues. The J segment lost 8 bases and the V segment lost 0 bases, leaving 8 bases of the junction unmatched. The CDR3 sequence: CASSLVPSGSSDEQFF. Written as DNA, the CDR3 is TGTGCCAGCAGCTTGGTACCTAGCGGGAGTTCGGATGAGCAGTTCTTC.

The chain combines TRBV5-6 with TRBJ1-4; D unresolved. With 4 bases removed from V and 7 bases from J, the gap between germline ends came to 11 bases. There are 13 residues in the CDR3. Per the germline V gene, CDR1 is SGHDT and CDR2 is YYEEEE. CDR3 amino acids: CASSRVSGEKLFF. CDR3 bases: TGTGCCAGCAGCCGGGTTTCTGGTGAAAAACTGTTTTTT.

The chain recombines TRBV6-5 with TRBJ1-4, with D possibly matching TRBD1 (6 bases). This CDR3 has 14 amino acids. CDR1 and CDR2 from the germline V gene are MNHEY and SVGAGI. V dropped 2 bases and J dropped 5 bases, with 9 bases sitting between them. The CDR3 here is CASSYGGRNEKLFF. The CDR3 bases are TGTGCCAGCAGTTACGGGGGCCGGAATGAAAAACTGTTTTTT.

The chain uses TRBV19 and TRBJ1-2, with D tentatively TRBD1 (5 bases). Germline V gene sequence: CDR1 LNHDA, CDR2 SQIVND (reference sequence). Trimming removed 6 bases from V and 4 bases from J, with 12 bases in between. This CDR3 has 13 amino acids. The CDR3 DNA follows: TGTGCCAGTAGCCTGGGGGGGACCTATGGCTACACCTTC. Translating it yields CASSLGGTYGYTF.

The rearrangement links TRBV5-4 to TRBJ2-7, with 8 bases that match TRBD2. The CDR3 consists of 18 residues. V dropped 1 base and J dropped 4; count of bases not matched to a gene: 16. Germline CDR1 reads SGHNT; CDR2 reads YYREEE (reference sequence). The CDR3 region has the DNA TGTGCCAGCAGCTTGTTTCAAGCGGGAGTCCCATCCGGGTACGAGCAGTACTTC. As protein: CASSLFQAGVPSGYEQYF.

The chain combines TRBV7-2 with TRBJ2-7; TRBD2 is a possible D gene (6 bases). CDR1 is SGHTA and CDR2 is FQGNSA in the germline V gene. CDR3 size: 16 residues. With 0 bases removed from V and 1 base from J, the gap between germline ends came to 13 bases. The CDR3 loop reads CASSLAFREQSYEQYF. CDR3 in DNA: TGTGCCAGCAGCTTAGCGTTCCGGGAGCAATCCTACGAGCAGTACTTC. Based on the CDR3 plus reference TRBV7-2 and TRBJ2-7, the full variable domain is GAGVSQSPSNKVTEKGKDVELRCDPISGHTALYWYRQSLGQGLEFLIYFQGNSAPDKSGLPSDRFSAERTGGSVSTLTIQRTQQEDSAVYLCASSLAFREQSYEQYFGPGTRLTVT.

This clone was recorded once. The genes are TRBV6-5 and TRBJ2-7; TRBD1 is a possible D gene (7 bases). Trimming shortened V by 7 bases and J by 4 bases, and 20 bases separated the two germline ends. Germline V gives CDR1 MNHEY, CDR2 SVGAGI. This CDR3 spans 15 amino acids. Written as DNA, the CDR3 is TGTGCCAGCACCCAGGTGGCAGGGGGGTTGTACGAGCAGTACTTC. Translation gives CASTQVAGGLYEQYF.

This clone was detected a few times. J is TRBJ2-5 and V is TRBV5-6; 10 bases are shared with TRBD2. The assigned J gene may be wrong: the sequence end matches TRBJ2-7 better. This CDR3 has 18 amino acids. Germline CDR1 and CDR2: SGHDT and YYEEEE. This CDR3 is CASSLVKRSGRIPYEQYF. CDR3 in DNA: TGTGCCAGCAGCCTTGTAAAACGTAGCGGGAGGATCCCCTACGAGCAGTACTTC.